These 26 T cell receptor beta chains share one sample of origin, sequenced in a study of identical twins. TCRdb processed the 5' RACE reads anew with MiXCR; each CDR3 protein has one entry. The data show about 810,000 distinct CDR3 sequences, 12% seen once. A further study also used this sample, focusing on yellow fever vaccine responses in identical twins.

Sequencing used PBMCs. The receptor source for this set is a woman between 18 and 29 years old in good health.

V usage is TRBV7-9 and J usage is TRBJ2-1; D not certain. The CDR3 is 15 amino acids. The germline V and J ends were trimmed by 5 bases and 0 bases, with 11 bases remaining between them. Germline V gives CDR1 SEHNR, CDR2 FQNEAQ (reference sequence). DNA of the CDR3: TGTGCCAGCAGCCCCCCCCCGGGCTCCTACAATGAGCAGTTCTTC. This codes for CASSPPPGSYNEQFF.

This clonotype was detected a few times. The chain has TRBV5-1 and TRBJ2-3; maybe TRBD2 (5 bases). From germline, CDR1 is SGHRS and CDR2 YFSETQ. Trimming took 4 bases from V and 5 from J, leaving 20 bases between them. This CDR3 is built from 16 residues. Here the CDR3 reads CASSPGHGGIGDTQYF. CDR3 coding DNA: TGCGCCAGCAGCCCCGGGCACGGAGGTATCGGAGATACGCAGTATTTT.

For the CDR3, the DNA is TGTGCCAGCAGTGGAGAGGGGGCCCGCTCTGGGGCCAACGTCCTGACTTTC. Protein product: CASSGEGARSGANVLTF. The chain joins TRBV6-4 to TRBJ2-6, with TRBD1 matching 7 bases. In germline, CDR1 is MRHNA, CDR2 SNTAGT. The CDR3 has 17 amino acids. The trim removed 4 bases at V and 0 bases at J, leaving 6 bases unmatched.

This clonotype was seen more than once but under ten times. V gene TRBV20-1 combines with J gene TRBJ2-2, with 9 bases aligning to TRBD2. Germline V gene lookup returns CDR1 DFQATT and CDR2 SNEGSKA (reference sequence). This CDR3 region has 16 residues. The trim removed 2 bases at V and 5 bases at J, leaving 9 bases unmatched. CDR3 loop: CSARTRGGAQTGELFF. For the CDR3, the DNA is TGCAGTGCTAGAACTCGCGGGGGGGCGCAAACCGGGGAGCTGTTTTTT.

This clonotype was counted many times. The J gene is TRBJ1-1, the V gene TRBV27; tentatively, D is TRBD1 (6 bases). Germline values: CDR1 MNHEY, CDR2 SMNVEV (reference sequence). With 4 bases removed from V and 3 bases from J, the gap between germline ends came to 15 bases. The CDR3 runs to 15 residues. CDR3 sequence: CASSYNRELDTEAFF. Written as DNA, the CDR3 is TGTGCCAGCAGTTACAACAGGGAATTGGACACTGAAGCTTTCTTT.

The chain is built from TRBV5-1 and TRBJ1-1; D is uncertain. Germline V gives CDR1 SGHRS, CDR2 YFSETQ. This CDR3 is 14 amino acids long. Trimming took 2 bases from V and 5 from J, leaving 13 bases between them. The CDR3 loop reads CASSFQGSQTEAFF. The DNA of the CDR3 is TGCGCCAGCAGCTTTCAAGGTTCCCAGACTGAAGCTTTCTTT.

The gene calls are TRBV3-1 and TRBJ2-5; unclear D gene. The CDR3 has 13 residues. CDR1 and CDR2 (germline): LGHDT, YNNKEL (reference sequence). V shed 0 bases and J shed 6 bases, with 8 bases lying between them. The CDR3 sequence is CASSQDYPQTQYF. The CDR3 DNA is TGTGCCAGCAGCCAAGATTACCCCCAGACCCAGTACTTC.

At least ten counts were recorded for this clonotype. The V gene is TRBV5-1, the J gene TRBJ2-1; D perhaps matches TRBD1 (6 bases). Germline V CDR1 and CDR2: SGHRS, YFSETQ. Trimming cost V 0 bases and J 7 bases, with 11 bases left between them. The CDR3 spans 14 residues. CDR3 nucleotide sequence: TGCGCCAGCAGCTTGGTGTCTAGGGGGAATGAGCAGTTCTTC. Its translation: CASSLVSRGNEQFF.

This clonotype occurred a few times. The rearrangement joins TRBV2 to TRBJ2-1; 9 bases are a match to TRBD1. Germline CDR1 is SNHLY and CDR2 is FYNNEI. CDR3 size: 17 residues. J gave up 8 bases and V 3 bases, and 14 bases lay outside the gene matches. The CDR3 sequence is CASSDPVGQGLLDEQFF. The CDR3 bases are TGTGCCAGCAGTGATCCTGTGGGACAGGGTTTGTTGGATGAGCAGTTCTTC.

Many counts were recorded for this clonotype. Here the CDR3 DNA reads TGTGCCAGCAGTTTGGGCGGTGACGGCAATCAGCCCCAGCATTTT. This gives the protein CASSLGGDGNQPQHF. The chain is built from TRBV12-3 or TRBV12-4 and TRBJ1-5; no definite D call. CDR3 length equals 15 residues. V shed 3 bases and J shed 2 bases, with 11 bases lying between them.

This chain connects TRBV3-1 to TRBJ1-2; perhaps TRBD1 as D (5 bases). Germline lookup yields CDR1 LGHDT and CDR2 YNNKEL (reference sequence). The V and J ends lost 1 base and 8 bases respectively, with 8 bases between them. The CDR3 length is 12 residues. The CDR3 nucleotides are TGTGCCAGCAGCCAAGGACAGTGGGGCTACACCTTC. Its protein is CASSQGQWGYTF.

The V and J genes are TRBV2 and TRBJ2-4, with a possible D match to TRBD2 (6 bases). CDR1 and CDR2 from the germline V gene are SNHLY and FYNNEI. This CDR3 contains 14 residues. V was cut by 3 bases and J by 11 bases, with 17 bases left in between. The CDR3: CASSDQGPGGVQYF. In DNA form, the CDR3 reads TGTGCCAGCAGTGATCAGGGTCCCGGCGGGGTTCAGTACTTC.

The sample holds one count of this clonotype. Here the CDR3 DNA reads TGTGCCAGCAGTGACTACACGGACCGAGATAATGAAAAACTGTTTTTT. Translated: CASSDYTDRDNEKLFF. This sequence joins TRBV6-1 and TRBJ1-4; D is unresolved. Germline-derived CDR1 and CDR2 are MNHNS and SASEGT. The length of the CDR3 is 16 residues. Trimming took off 3 bases at V and 4 bases at J, with 15 bases between the two ends.

This clonotype was found many times. The chain employs TRBV3-1 and TRBJ2-3; D is perhaps TRBD1 (5 bases). There are 17 residues in the CDR3. Trimming shortened V by 0 bases and J by 2 bases, and 15 bases separated the two germline ends. Germline CDR1 and CDR2: LGHDT and YNNKEL (reference sequence). The CDR3 loop is CASSQDPRVWDTDTQYF. The CDR3, as DNA: TGTGCCAGCAGCCAAGACCCCAGGGTGTGGGACACAGATACGCAGTATTTT.

The CDR3 DNA reads as TGCGCCAGCAGTCAATCGTGGACAGGCAACACCGGGGAGCTGTTTTTT. Amino acids: CASSQSWTGNTGELFF. V and J are TRBV23-1 and TRBJ2-2; 7 nucleotides match TRBD1. TRBV23-1 is noted as an ORF with a role that remains uncertain. V dropped 0 bases and J dropped 2; count of bases not matched to a gene: 3. CDR3 length equals 16 residues.

In its sample, this clonotype was seen a few times. The gene calls are TRBV14 and TRBJ2-2, with D perhaps matching TRBD2 (5 bases). CDR1 is SGHDN and CDR2 is FVKESK in the germline V gene. This CDR3 contains 19 residues. The V end lost 0 bases, the J end lost 0 bases, and 17 bases lay between the germline ends. The DNA of the CDR3 is TGTGCCAGCAGCCAAGATGGGAGCCTAACTAGGACGAACACCGGGGAGCTGTTTTTT. Translated, it gives CASSQDGSLTRTNTGELFF.

On this clonotype: Just one base apart from a much larger clone, this may be a read error. This chain connects TRBV12-3 or TRBV12-4 to TRBJ1-6; D is undetermined. The CDR3 runs to 15 residues. The CDR3 region is CTSSPESSYNSPLHF. The CDR3 coding sequence is TGTACCAGCAGTCCGGAAAGCTCCTATAATTCACCCCTCCACTTT.

In its sample, this clonotype was seen a few times. This chain joins TRBV28 and TRBJ2-1; perhaps TRBD2 as D (6 bases). The CDR3 length is 14 residues. Deletions cut 6 bases from V and 6 bases from J, with 15 bases between. Germline CDR1 MDHEN, CDR2 SYDVKM. The chain's CDR3 is CASRPGDATNEQFF. CDR3 coding DNA: TGTGCCAGCAGACCGGGAGACGCTACCAATGAGCAGTTCTTC.

The sample holds a few counts of this clonotype. The V call is TRBV2, the J call TRBJ1-5, with unresolved D. Trimming cost V 1 base and J 2 bases, with 6 bases left between them. CDR3 length: 14 amino acids. Germline CDR1 is SNHLY and CDR2 is FYNNEI. The CDR3 DNA sequence: TGTGCCAGCAGTGAAGTAGGGCGCAATCAGCCCCAGCATTTT. It codes for CASSEVGRNQPQHF.

This clonotype showed up many times. The chain combines TRBV5-6 with TRBJ2-1; D may be TRBD2 (5 bases). Germline V gene lookup returns CDR1 SGHDT and CDR2 YYEEEE. V was shortened by 4 bases and J by 9 bases, with 14 bases between the two germline ends. The CDR3 runs 13 residues. The CDR3 DNA reads TGTGCCAGCAGCGTCAAAGGAGGTCTTGAGCAGTTCTTC. Translating gives CASSVKGGLEQFF. Full variable domain (rest looked up from reference TRBV5-6 and TRBJ2-1): DAGVTQSPTHLIKTRGQQVTLRCSPKSGHDTVSWYQQALGQGPQFIFQYYEEEERQRGNFPDRFSGHQFPNYSSELNVNALLLGDSALYLCASSVKGGLEQFFGPGTRLTVL.

This clonotype appeared many times. This chain links TRBV3-1 with TRBJ2-3; 11 bases fit TRBD2. Germline V gives CDR1 LGHDT, CDR2 YNNKEL (reference sequence). V dropped 4 bases and J dropped 6; count of bases not matched to a gene: 6. The CDR3 totals 15 residues. Here the CDR3 DNA reads TGTGCCAGCAGCCCTAGCGGGGGGCGAGGTGATACGCAGTATTTT. Residues: CASSPSGGRGDTQYF.

This rearrangement joins TRBV10-3 to TRBJ2-2, with no clear D. CDR1 is ENHRY, CDR2 SYGVKD, per germline. The CDR3 covers 14 residues. Trimming pared 5 bases from V and 4 bases from J, leaving 11 bases between. CDR3 nucleotide sequence: TGTGCCATCAGTAGGGTCGCGGCCACCGGGGAGCTGTTTTTT. This sequence encodes CAISRVAATGELFF.

This chain uses TRBV12-5 with TRBJ2-1; TRBD2 is a possible D gene (5 bases). The V end was cut by 4 bases, the J end by 13 bases, with 14 bases between. Per germline, CDR1 LGHNT and CDR2 FRNRAP. CDR3 length equals 12 residues. In DNA form, the CDR3 reads TGTGCTAGTGGTTCATACAGCGGACCCCAGTTCTTC. Protein: CASGSYSGPQFF.

Ten or more counts support this clonotype. The V gene is TRBV6-4, the J gene TRBJ2-1; D gene uncertain. The CDR3 is 16 amino acids. From germline, CDR1 is MRHNA and CDR2 SNTAGT. The V gene lost 0 bases and the J gene lost 2 bases, with 11 bases spanning the gap. The CDR3 region has the DNA TGTGCCAGCAGTGACTCGAGTCCGGCTACCTACAATGAGCAGTTCTTC. It codes for CASSDSSPATYNEQFF.

This clonotype was counted ten times or more. The CDR3 nucleotides are TGCGCCAGCAGCTCCGGGGGCCTAGGAGGCACAGATACGCAGTATTTT. It codes for CASSSGGLGGTDTQYF. The rearrangement links TRBV4-1 to TRBJ2-3, with D perhaps being TRBD1 or TRBD2 (6 bases each). Germline lookup yields CDR1 MGHRA and CDR2 YSYEKL. This CDR3 contains 16 residues. The V gene lost 5 bases and the J gene lost 1 base, with 16 bases spanning the gap.

This clonotype was observed a handful of times. The genes are TRBV20-1 and TRBJ2-5, with 7 bases that match TRBD1. This CDR3 spans 16 amino acids. V lost 0 bases to trimming and J lost 1 base; unmatched junction nucleotides: 8. Germline V gene data show CDR1 as DFQATT and CDR2 as SNEGSKA (reference sequence). The CDR3 is CSAREGTAGLQETQYF. The CDR3 bases are TGCAGTGCTAGAGAGGGGACAGCAGGCCTCCAAGAGACCCAGTACTTC.